The clone carrying this T cell receptor beta chain occurred a few times. The target antigen is unknown. Each donor had around 10 milliliters of peripheral blood drawn. The source of the sample is a study of blood T cells in healthy people across ages. Whole-study findings and limits: Estimated diversity across one million T cells was deemed an underestimate.

Combining a sample-barcoded 5' primer with a J-beta primer mix, a second PCR ran for 7 to 11 cycles. Every sample gave at least 2.5 million paired-end reads containing CDR3. TCRdb called the 5' RACE reads again in MiXCR, with one record for every CDR3 protein. Here the sample spans around 1,600,000 distinct CDR3 sequences, 42% being singletons. V was pared by 5 bases and J by 3 bases, with 13 bases between. This CDR3 has 14 amino acids. Germline V lookup: CDR1 LGHNA, CDR2 YSLEER. The sequenced sample consisted of blood. The chain uses TRBV4-3 and TRBJ1-1, with no clear D. The clonotype originates from a woman between 18 and 30 years old in good health. The CDR3 DNA reads as TGCGCCAGCAGCACTGGTCACGGGGACACTGAAGCTTTCTTT. Protein product: CASSTGHGDTEAFF.